These 22 T cell receptor beta chains were all obtained from the same sample, sequenced in a study of PD-1 blockade in classical Hodgkin lymphoma. Documented time point: cycle 4 day 1 (C4D1), after five to seven weeks of nivolumab. All the patients suffered relapse after autologous stem cell transplantation, and brentuximab vedotin exposure differed. The method was immunoSEQ multiplex PCR; TCRdb's version includes in-frame clones alone and lacks a portion of them. Altogether tens of thousands of clones are present, around nine tenths being singletons, with the ten largest covering roughly 8.8%. Sequencing used peripheral blood mononuclear cells (PBMCs), obtained before the fourth cycle of nivolumab. The receptor set was obtained from a human donor with classical Hodgkin lymphoma.

The gene calls are TRBV5-1 and TRBJ1-2; D perhaps matches TRBD1 (6 bases). The ends were cut back, 0 bases at V and 8 bases at J, with 11 bases in the middle. CDR1 SGHRS and CDR2 YFSETQ come from the germline V gene. The CDR3 sequence is 13 residues long. The CDR3 region is CASSLGSGGGYTF. For the CDR3, the DNA is TGCGCCAGCAGCTTGGGGTCCGGGGGCGGCTACACCTTC.

This chain uses TRBV5-1 with TRBJ2-5, with D tentatively TRBD1 or TRBD2 (5 bases each). The CDR3 is 15 residues long. Trimming pared 6 bases from V and 1 base from J, leaving 16 bases between. Germline-derived CDR1 and CDR2 are SGHRS and YFSETQ. The DNA for the CDR3 is TGCGCCAGCACCTCGGTTGGGGGTCCCCAAGAGACCCAGTACTTC. As protein: CASTSVGGPQETQYF. The full variable domain, in which reference TRBV5-1 and TRBJ2-5 provide the parts outside the CDR3, is KAGVTQTPRYLIKTRGQQVTLSCSPISGHRSVSWYQQTPGQGLQFLFEYFSETQRNKGNFPGRFSGRQFSNSRSEMNVSTLELGDSALYLCASTSVGGPQETQYFGPGTRLLVL.

The chain recombines TRBV7-9 with TRBJ2-7; D is uncertain. Germline CDR1 reads SEHNR; CDR2 reads FQNEAQ (reference sequence). This CDR3 has 12 amino acids. The V end lost 1 base, the J end lost 6 bases, and 7 bases lay between the germline ends. The CDR3 region is CASSLVFSEQYF. The DNA of the CDR3 is TGTGCCAGCAGCTTAGTATTCAGCGAGCAGTACTTC.

This clone was seen a few times. J is TRBJ1-6 and V is TRBV5-1; the D is unclear. The CDR3 is 14 residues long. V lost 0 bases to trimming and J lost 7 bases, with 8 bases between them. The V gene's germline CDR1 is SGHRS and CDR2 YFSETQ. CDR3 sequence (DNA): TGCGCCAGCAGCTTGGACCGGGGAAATTCACCCCTCCACTTT. Translating gives CASSLDRGNSPLHF.

This clone was counted a few times. This sample also contains other DNA sequences that code for the same CDR3. The chain is built from TRBV5-1 and TRBJ2-3; maybe TRBD1 (5 bases). Trimming took off 0 bases at V and 1 base at J, with 12 bases between the two ends. The CDR3 totals 16 residues. Germline V gene sequence: CDR1 SGHRS, CDR2 YFSETQ. CDR3 sequence: CASSLGRGTGTDTQYF. The DNA for the CDR3 is TGCGCCAGCAGCTTGGGAAGGGGAACCGGCACAGATACGCAGTATTTT.

This CDR3 is CASSLATGGYNEQFF. The CDR3 DNA sequence: TGCGCCAGCAGCCTAGCGACAGGGGGTTACAATGAGCAGTTCTTC. The chain couples TRBV5-1 to TRBJ2-1, with TRBD1 matching over 9 bases. CDR1 and CDR2 (germline): SGHRS, YFSETQ. This CDR3 contains 15 residues. V dropped 4 bases and J dropped 4; count of bases not matched to a gene: 6.

The chain employs TRBV5-1 and TRBJ2-3; TRBD1 is a possible D gene (6 bases). The CDR3 runs to 14 residues. From germline, CDR1 is SGHRS and CDR2 YFSETQ. The V end was cut by 5 bases, the J end by 2 bases, with 12 bases between. The CDR3 bases are TGCGCCAGCAGACCCGGGACAAACACAGATACGCAGTATTTT. This gives the protein CASRPGTNTDTQYF.

This clone is medium-sized by share. The chain links TRBV4-1 to TRBJ2-2; TRBD1 aligns across 7 bases. V was clipped by 1 base and J by 6 bases; unmatched bases: 5. Germline CDR1 reads MGHRA; CDR2 reads YSYEKL. CDR3 length: 15 residues. CDR3 bases: TGCGCCAGCAGCCAAGTTGACAGGGAGTCCGGGGAGCTGTTTTTT. Amino acids: CASSQVDRESGELFF.

This sequence joins TRBV11-3 and TRBJ2-1, with 12 bases matching TRBD2. CDR3 length: 18 amino acids. Trimming at V came to 5 bases and at J to 3 bases, leaving 11 bases not matched to a gene. The germline V gene has CDR1 SGHNT and CDR2 YENEEA. CDR3 protein: CASSPSGTSGPGYNEQFF. The CDR3 nucleotides are TGTGCCAGCAGCCCGAGCGGGACTAGCGGGCCAGGCTACAATGAGCAGTTCTTC.

The chain carries TRBV4-1 and TRBJ1-2; 7 bases map to TRBD1. After removal of 7 bases from V and 2 bases from J, the junction contained 10 bases not matched to a gene. The CDR3 extends over 15 amino acids. In germline, CDR1 is MGHRA, CDR2 YSYEKL. The CDR3 DNA follows: TGCGCCAGCACCCCTCGACAGGGCGAGAACTATGGCTACACCTTC. Translated: CASTPRQGENYGYTF.

The CDR3 spells CASSGSDVQPQHF. The DNA for the CDR3 is TGTGCCAGCAGCGGGTCAGACGTTCAGCCCCAGCATTTT. The chain carries TRBV6-5 and TRBJ1-5; no clear D gene. Trimming stripped 6 bases from V and 6 bases from J, with 12 bases between. Germline-derived CDR1 and CDR2 are MNHEY and SVGAGI. The CDR3 runs 13 residues.

This chain connects TRBV5-1 to TRBJ2-5; a weak D match, TRBD2 (5 bases). Germline loops: CDR1 SGHRS, CDR2 YFSETQ. The ends were cut back, 0 bases at V and 2 bases at J, with 11 bases in the middle. The CDR3 extends over 15 amino acids. CDR3 sequence reads: CASSLVGGFQETQYF. CDR3 nucleotide sequence: TGCGCCAGCAGCTTGGTTGGAGGATTTCAAGAGACCCAGTACTTC.

This chain connects TRBV5-1 to TRBJ2-2, with no clear D. V was pared by 4 bases and J by 4 bases, with 8 bases between. Germline V gene data show CDR1 as SGHRS and CDR2 as YFSETQ. CDR3 length equals 13 residues. The CDR3: CASSPRVTGELFF. In DNA, the CDR3 is TGCGCCAGCAGCCCCCGGGTCACCGGGGAGCTGTTTTTT.

Of note for this clone: Other nucleotide sequences from this sample produce the same CDR3. The chain joins TRBV5-1 to TRBJ1-3; D might be TRBD1 (6 bases). This CDR3 has 14 residues. The V gene's germline CDR1 is SGHRS and CDR2 YFSETQ. Trimming left V 1 base short and J 1 base short, with 6 bases between. The CDR3 DNA follows: TGCGCCAGCAGCTTGACAGGGTCTGGAAACACCATATATTTT. Translating gives CASSLTGSGNTIYF.

The chain joins TRBV13 to TRBJ2-3; 11 positions agree with TRBD2. The germline V gene encodes CDR1 PRHDT and CDR2 FYEKMQ (reference sequence). V was pared by 0 bases and J by 1 base, with 12 bases of the junction left unmatched. The CDR3 has 20 amino acids. CDR3 region: CASSLGRSSGGWQGTDTQYF. The DNA of the CDR3 is TGTGCCAGCAGCTTAGGCCGGTCTAGCGGGGGGTGGCAGGGCACAGATACGCAGTATTTT.

This chain joins TRBV12-1 and TRBJ2-1; the listed D gene, TRBD2, was not tested against the DNA. TRBV12-1 is a listed pseudogene. The CDR3 is 14 amino acids. CDR3 amino acids: CASSLLAGGNEQFF. The CDR3 nucleotides read TGTGCCAGCAGCTTACTAGCGGGGGGTAATGAGCAGTTCTTC.

V is TRBV5-1 and J is TRBJ1-2; 8 bases line up with TRBD1. The CDR3 consists of 15 residues. Trimming removed 1 base from V and 5 bases from J; junction bases left unmatched: 7. Germline loops: CDR1 SGHRS, CDR2 YFSETQ. CDR3 DNA sequence: TGCGCCAGCAGCTTGTTAGGACAGGGCGGGTATGGCTACACCTTC. Translation: CASSLLGQGGYGYTF.

The sample holds a few counts of this clone. J is TRBJ1-2 and V is TRBV2; no firm D call. Trimming removed 3 bases at V and 9 bases at J, with 11 bases between. Germline V gene sequence: CDR1 SNHLY, CDR2 FYNNEI. The CDR3 totals 12 residues. The CDR3 spells CASSEESPSYTF. CDR3 nucleotides: TGTGCCAGCAGTGAGGAGAGCCCTAGCTACACCTTC.

V and J are TRBV7-6 and TRBJ1-5; TRBD1 is a possible D gene (5 bases). Between the trimmed V and J ends, which lost 2 bases and 5 bases, there was a span of 13 bases. In germline, CDR1 is SGHVS, CDR2 FNYEAQ. This CDR3 has 15 residues. The CDR3, as DNA: TGTGCCAGCAGCTTAACATGGGGCAGGGATCAGCCCCAGCATTTT. Encoded protein: CASSLTWGRDQPQHF. The full variable domain, in which reference TRBV7-6 and TRBJ1-5 provide the parts outside the CDR3, is GAGVSQSPRYKVTKRGQDVALRCDPISGHVSLYWYRQALGQGPEFLTYFNYEAQQDKSGLPNDRFSAERPEGSISTLTIQRTEQRDSAMYRCASSLTWGRDQPQHFGDGTRLSIL.

The chain employs TRBV11-2 and TRBJ2-7; 7 bases are shared with TRBD1. V was pared by 1 base and J by 3 bases, with 12 bases of the junction left unmatched. Germline lookup yields CDR1 SGHAT and CDR2 FQNNGV. The CDR3 has 17 residues. This CDR3 reads CASSLGAGRGRSYEQYF. CDR3 DNA: TGTGCCAGCAGCTTAGGGGCAGGTAGGGGGCGGAGCTACGAGCAGTACTTC.

This clone was picked up a small number of times. V usage is TRBV5-1 and J usage is TRBJ2-3; D unclear. Trimming removed 3 bases at V and 5 bases at J, with 10 bases between. Germline V gene data show CDR1 as SGHRS and CDR2 as YFSETQ. The CDR3 is 13 residues long. The CDR3: CASSSLRGDTQYF. The CDR3 coding sequence is TGCGCCAGCAGCTCCCTTCGTGGAGATACGCAGTATTTT.

V gene TRBV7-2 combines with J gene TRBJ2-7; D might be TRBD1 or TRBD2, each matching 5 bases. The CDR3 spans 16 residues. Germline-derived CDR1 and CDR2 are SGHTA and FQGNSA. Between the trimmed V and J ends, which lost 1 base and 0 bases, there was a span of 13 bases. The CDR3 spells CASSLVPPGSSYEQYF. Written as DNA, the CDR3 is TGTGCCAGCAGCTTAGTGCCCCCAGGGAGCTCCTACGAGCAGTACTTC.